This T cell receptor beta chain was observed in a study of T cell repertoires in cytomegalovirus infection. Study background: Shared public TCR beta signatures pointed to both CMV infection and a matching HLA type. Study findings and constraints: Of the TCR beta families, the public ones yielded a cumulative frequency that identified carriers of CMV plus the relevant HLA. HLA-C-restricted CMV-specific TCR beta clonotypes prevailed in the ex vivo response.

CDR1 is MNHEY, CDR2 SVGEGT, per germline. This CDR3 contains 13 residues. With 0 bases removed from V and 8 bases from J, the gap between germline ends came to 10 bases. MiXCR was run by TCRdb on the reads, yielding one entry per CDR3 protein. This sample has approximately 180,000 distinct CDR3 sequences, with roughly a sixth found just once. This clonotype has a handful of counts. Its specificity is not known. Sequenced: CD8+ T cells from PBMCs. The receptor was isolated from a human donor in good health (CMV status not recorded). Some clones in this sample may be carry-over from other donors' samples. The V and J genes are TRBV6-2 or TRBV6-3 and TRBJ1-1, with a possible D match to TRBD1 (5 bases). CDR3 amino acids: CASSYSDSAEAFF. The CDR3 nucleotides are TGTGCCAGCAGTTACTCAGACAGTGCCGAAGCTTTCTTT.